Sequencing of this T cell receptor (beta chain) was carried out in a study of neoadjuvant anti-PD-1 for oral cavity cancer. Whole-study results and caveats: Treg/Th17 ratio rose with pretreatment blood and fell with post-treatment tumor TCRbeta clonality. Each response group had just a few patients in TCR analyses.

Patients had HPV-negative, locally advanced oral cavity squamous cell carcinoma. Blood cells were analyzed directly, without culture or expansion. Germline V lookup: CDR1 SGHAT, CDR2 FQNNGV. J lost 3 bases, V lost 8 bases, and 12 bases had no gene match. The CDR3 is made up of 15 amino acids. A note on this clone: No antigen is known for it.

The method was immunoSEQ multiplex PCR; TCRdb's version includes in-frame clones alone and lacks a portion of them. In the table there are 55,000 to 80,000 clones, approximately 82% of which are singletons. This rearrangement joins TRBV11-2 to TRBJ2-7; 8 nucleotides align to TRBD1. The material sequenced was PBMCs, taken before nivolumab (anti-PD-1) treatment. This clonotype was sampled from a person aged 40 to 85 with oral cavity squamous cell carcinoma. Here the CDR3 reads CASGTLRTGHYEQYF. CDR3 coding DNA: TGTGCCAGCGGTACCCTTAGGACAGGGCACTACGAGCAGTACTTC.